One T cell receptor beta chain is described in this entry. Authors' methods: Cell counts per sample came from amplifying reference gene primers. Generated by immunoSEQ multiplex PCR, the TCRdb table keeps only in-frame clones and is missing some. V, J and clone size were drawn from that table, and D and trimming were deduced from the DNA. The table includes approximately 76,000 clones, about 83% detected once. This specimen comes from a study of blood T cell repertoires in COVID-19. Study at large: The samples span acute and convalescent COVID-19 from the United States, Italy and Spain. PBMCs, B-cell-depleted T cells, or T cells provided the cDNA or gDNA that made up the material.

The V end lost 4 bases, the J end lost 0 bases, and 13 bases lay between the germline ends. Germline values: CDR1 LGHNA, CDR2 YSLEER. The CDR3 length is 16 residues. The chain couples TRBV4-3 to TRBJ2-1; TRBD2 might be the D (6 bases). Sequenced input: peripheral blood. This receptor was identified in a man aged 25-45 years with acute or convalescent COVID-19. The CDR3 sequence is CASSLVAVSSYNEQFF. CDR3 nucleotide sequence: TGCGCCAGCAGCCTTGTAGCGGTGAGCTCCTACAATGAGCAGTTCTTC.